Given below is one TCR beta chain in context. This entry is derived from a study of shared clonotypes between healthy human individuals. Looked up from germline, CDR1 is SGHTA and CDR2 is FQGNSA. There are 17 residues in the CDR3. The trim removed 5 bases at V and 4 bases at J, leaving 13 bases unmatched. Measured with immunoSEQ multiplex PCR; TCRdb has only the in-frame clones, and not every one. The repertoire holds some 580,000 clones, with roughly 98% as singletons. CD45RO-negative, CCR7-selected cells formed the naive CD8 fraction, which excluded terminally differentiated effector memory CD45RA+ cells.

This sequence was found in a man aged 25 to 45 in good health. Sequences were obtained from naive CD8+ T cells sorted from blood. The chain is built from TRBV7-2 and TRBJ2-7; 11 bases line up with TRBD2. CDR3 in amino acids: CASSNTGTSGWKYEQYF. The CDR3 DNA reads TGTGCCAGCAGCAATACGGGGACTAGCGGATGGAAGTACGAGCAGTACTTC.